This TCR beta chain was profiled in a study of shared clonotypes between healthy human individuals. TCRdb's copy holds only in-frame clones and misses some; the assay was immunoSEQ multiplex PCR. The sample comprises some 2.3 million clones, roughly 93% of which are singletons, and 0.3% to 0.4% rests with the top ten. V dropped 4 bases and J dropped 1; count of bases not matched to a gene: 2. The CDR3 sequence is 14 residues long. Germline V gives CDR1 LGHNA, CDR2 YSLEER. The sample consisted of naive CD4+ T cells from PBMCs. The subset denotes: CD45RA+ positively selected. The sequence was collected from a man aged 18 to 29 in good health. Some clones in this sample may be carry-over from other donors' samples. The chain couples TRBV4-3 to TRBJ1-2; 8 positions match TRBD1. This chain's CDR3 is CASSRQGINYGYTF. CDR3 nucleotide sequence: TGCGCCAGCAGCCGACAGGGGATTAACTATGGCTACACCTTC.